The sequence of this T cell receptor beta chain was determined in a study of PD-1 blockade in classical Hodgkin lymphoma. Regarding time point: newly diagnosed, previously untreated cHL patient sample. Researchers used magnetic negative selection to pull out pure CD4+ T cells from thawed PBMCs. PBMCs from patients with newly diagnosed, untreated classical Hodgkin lymphoma served as a comparison group for the relapsed/refractory trial patients. Study findings and constraints: The repertoire differences lack a defined cause, possibly disease activity or prior therapy. Reports indicated that newly diagnosed patients had lower baseline TCR diversity than healthy donors did.

Method: immunoSEQ multiplex PCR; TCRdb's copy keeps in-frame clones and lacks some. The sample lists 20,000 to 30,000 clones, about 90% occurring once. This clone was observed once. No antigen is known for it. In germline, CDR1 is MDHEN, CDR2 SYDVKM. The CDR3 is 12 amino acids. The ends were cut back, 4 bases at V and 8 bases at J, with 11 bases in the middle. V usage is TRBV28 and J usage is TRBJ1-1; D is unresolved. This receptor was obtained from a human donor with classical Hodgkin lymphoma. The specimen was CD4+ T cells from blood. In nucleotides, the CDR3 is TGTGCCAGCAGTTCTAATCTCTGGGAAGCTTTCTTT. The encoded protein is CASSSNLWEAFF.